The 15 T cell receptor beta chains below come from one sample, sequenced in a study of T cell clonality in common variable immunodeficiency. Generated by immunoSEQ multiplex PCR, the TCRdb table keeps only in-frame clones and is missing some. Observed in the sample are some 45,000 clones, none of them singletons. Sequencing was performed on peripheral blood mononuclear cells. The receptors shown here come from a person aged 18 to 70 in good health.

Ten or more counts support this clone. The CDR3 extends 3 residues past the end of the read, so its final part is completed from the germline J gene. The chain joins TRBV2 to TRBJ1-5; D unresolved. Germline V gene lookup returns CDR1 SNHLY and CDR2 FYNNEI. The CDR3 covers 14 residues. V was shortened by 3 bases and J by 0 bases, with 6 bases between the two germline ends. CDR3 loop: CASSDYNSNQPQHF. The part of the CDR3 DNA that was read is TGTGCCAGCAGTGACTATAATAGCAATCAGCCC.

This clone was seen many times. The observed sequence ends 3 residues before the CDR3 terminus, with the missing tail filled in from the germline J gene. This chain connects TRBV5-1 to TRBJ2-3; D unresolved. Germline V gene sequence: CDR1 SGHRS, CDR2 YFSETQ. V dropped 4 bases and J dropped 3 bases, with 12 bases sitting between them. The CDR3 extends over 14 amino acids. This CDR3 is CASSPLRVTDTQYF. The CDR3 bases that were read are TGCGCCAGCAGCCCGCTCCGGGTGACAGATACG.

This clone was observed many times. The observed sequence ends 3 residues before the CDR3 terminus, with the missing tail filled in from the germline J gene. The chain carries TRBV19 and TRBJ2-3; the match to TRBD1 covers 7 bases. With 2 bases clipped from V and 3 bases from J, the junction kept 11 bases outside the gene matches. The germline V gene has CDR1 LNHDA and CDR2 SQIVND (reference sequence). This CDR3 comprises 17 residues. CDR3 bases read: TGTGCCAGTAGTATAAGGACACAGGGGAAGGGGACAGATACG. Encoded protein: CASSIRTQGKGTDT. In full, the CDR3 reads CASSIRTQGKGTDTQYF.

Ten or more counts support this clone. With the read ending 3 residues before the CDR3 end, the germline J gene is used to fill in that end. The V gene is TRBV6-2 or TRBV6-3, the J gene TRBJ2-3, with D unclear. V was cut by 10 bases and J by 1 base, with 15 bases left in between. The CDR3 sequence is 14 residues long. Germline V lookup: CDR1 MNHEY, CDR2 SVGEGT. The sequenced CDR3 bases are TGTGCCACCCGGTGGGCAGGCCGCACAGATACG. Encoded protein: CATRWAGRTDT. The whole CDR3 region reads CATRWAGRTDTQYF.

This clone appeared many times. The read comes to an end 3 residues before the CDR3 does, leaving the germline J gene to fill in the end. This rearrangement joins TRBV5-1 to TRBJ2-7; TRBD1 agrees at 7 bases. V was clipped by 4 bases and J by 0 bases; unmatched bases: 10. CDR1 SGHRS and CDR2 YFSETQ come from the germline V gene. The CDR3 consists of 16 residues. The CDR3 spells CASSKGTDRFSYEQYF. The part of the CDR3 DNA that was read is TGCGCCAGCAGCAAAGGGACAGATCGATTCTCCTACGAG.

Notes on this clone: The read falls 3 residues short of the CDR3 end, and the missing part is taken from the germline J gene. This chain joins TRBV2 and TRBJ2-3; 9 nucleotides match TRBD2. From germline, CDR1 is SNHLY and CDR2 FYNNEI. The CDR3 length is 15 residues. The CDR3: CASSEAGVAGETQYF. The sequenced CDR3 bases are TGTGCCAGCAGTGAAGCCGGGGTAGCGGGAGAAACG. Full variable domain (rest looked up from reference TRBV2 and TRBJ2-3): EPEVTQTPSHQVTQMGQEVILRCVPISNHLYFYWYRQILGQKVEFLVSFYNNEISEKSEIFDDQFSVERPDGSNFTLKIRSTKLEDSAMYFCASSEAGVAGETQYFGPGTRLTVL.

Ten or more counts support this clone. Coverage ceases 3 residues before the CDR3 finishes, and the germline J gene fills in the end. The chain has TRBV13 and TRBJ2-5; 13 nucleotides agree with TRBD2. CDR1 is PRHDT and CDR2 is FYEKMQ in the germline V gene (reference sequence). The J segment lost 5 bases and the V segment lost 4 bases, leaving 7 bases of the junction unmatched. This CDR3 region has 16 residues. The CDR3 bases that were read are TGTGCCAGCAGCTACGGACTAGCGGGGGTCAGGGAGACC. It encodes CASSYGLAGVRET. The CDR3 in its entirety is CASSYGLAGVRETQYF.

This clone was found many times. The read terminates 3 residues ahead of where the CDR3 ends, so the germline J gene completes it. The rearrangement links TRBV5-4 to TRBJ2-5; possibly TRBD1 for D (6 bases). CDR1 SGHNT and CDR2 YYREEE come from the germline V gene (reference sequence). The CDR3 length is 16 residues. Between the trimmed V and J ends, which lost 3 bases and 3 bases, there was a span of 18 bases. CDR3 bases read: TGTGCCAGCAGCTCGGAGTTCGTGGGGGCAAAAGAGACC. It yields the protein CASSSEFVGAKET. The whole CDR3 reads CASSSEFVGAKETQYF.

At least ten counts were recorded for this clone. The CDR3 bases that were read are TGTGCCAGCAGCGTAGTGTCAGGGAATGAG. It specifies CASSVVSGNE. The complete CDR3 sequence is CASSVVSGNEQFF. The rearrangement uses TRBV9 and TRBJ2-1; weak D call: TRBD1 (5 bases). The read terminates 3 residues before the CDR3 end, so the remaining end is supplied by the germline J gene. In germline, CDR1 is SGDLS, CDR2 YYNGEE. The CDR3 spans 13 residues. V shed 0 bases and J shed 7 bases, with 8 bases lying between them.

The sample holds a few counts of this clone. The CDR3 extends 3 residues past the end of the read, so its final part is completed from the germline J gene. The chain carries TRBV11-2 and TRBJ2-3; D is ambiguous. The CDR3 length is 14 residues. Germline V gene data show CDR1 as SGHAT and CDR2 as FQNNGV. The part of the CDR3 DNA that was read is TGTGCCAGCAGCTTCCTCATTGGGCAAGAGACG. Translating gives CASSFLIGQET. The full CDR3 protein reads CASSFLIGQETQYF.

The table lists this clone with many counts. The observed sequence ends 3 residues before the CDR3 terminus, with the missing tail filled in from the germline J gene. V usage is TRBV20-1 and J usage is TRBJ2-5; 8 bases align to TRBD1. The V gene end was trimmed by 5 bases and the J gene end by 2 bases; junction bases not matched to a gene: 10. The CDR3 length is 15 residues. Germline CDR1 is DFQATT and CDR2 is SNEGSKA (reference sequence). The DNA read from the CDR3 is TGCAGTGCTCGACCTGACAGGGGCACTCAAGAGACC. Translating gives CSARPDRGTQET. Given in full, the CDR3 is CSARPDRGTQETQYF.

This clone was counted many times. CDR3 sequence reads: CASSSTGQGAGYTF. The CDR3 bases that were read are TGTGCCAGCAGTTCAACGGGACAGGGGGCTGGC. This chain joins TRBV2 and TRBJ1-2; 12 bases map to TRBD1. The read halts 3 residues ahead of the CDR3 end, with the missing end drawn from the germline J gene. The ends lost 5 bases at V and 7 bases at J; junction bases unmatched: 5. CDR1 is SNHLY and CDR2 is FYNNEI in the germline V gene. This CDR3 comprises 14 residues.

This clone showed up many times. The CDR3 loop reads CASSSLGGFFTDTQYF. The CDR3 DNA, read in part, is TGCGCCAGCAGCTCCTTGGGGGGATTTTTCACAGATACG. V and J are TRBV5-1 and TRBJ2-3; D is perhaps TRBD2 (6 bases). The read falls 3 residues short of the CDR3 end, and the missing part is taken from the germline J gene. Germline lookup yields CDR1 SGHRS and CDR2 YFSETQ. The CDR3 is 16 residues long. The V gene lost 3 bases and the J gene lost 2 bases, with 16 bases spanning the gap.

This clone was found many times. The read is 3 residues too short to cover the CDR3 end, so that end is filled in from the germline J gene. The rearrangement links TRBV5-1 to TRBJ1-2, with 10 bases fitting TRBD1. The CDR3 runs to 13 residues. Per germline, CDR1 SGHRS and CDR2 YFSETQ. CDR3 loop: CASSPTGGEGYTF. The sequenced part of the CDR3 DNA is TGCGCCAGCAGCCCGACAGGGGGCGAGGGC.

This clone was counted many times. The observed sequence ends 3 residues before the CDR3 terminus, with the missing tail filled in from the germline J gene. The J gene is TRBJ1-1, the V gene TRBV7-2, with TRBD1 as a possible D gene (5 bases). CDR1 is SGHTA, CDR2 FQGNSA, per germline. The germline V and J ends were trimmed by 3 bases and 1 base, with 6 bases remaining between them. The CDR3 is made up of 13 amino acids. This CDR3 reads CASSLGQNTEAFF. The sequenced part of the CDR3 DNA is TGTGCCAGCAGCTTGGGGCAGAACACTGAA.